This TCR beta chain comes out of a study of blood T cell repertoires in COVID-19. Study in general: Sources were T cells, B-cell-depleted T cells, or PBMCs; the material itself was cDNA or gDNA.

Sequencing was performed with immunoSEQ multiplex PCR; in TCRdb, only in-frame clones are kept and a portion is missing. The sample records some 370,000 clones, roughly nine tenths being singletons. The germline CDR1 and CDR2 sequences are LNHDA and SQIVND (reference sequence). The CDR3 totals 17 residues. After removal of 3 bases from V and 2 bases from J, the junction contained 11 bases not matched to a gene. The rearrangement uses TRBV19 and TRBJ2-7; 9 nucleotides match TRBD2. Material for sequencing was peripheral blood. This TCR was sampled from a man between 35 and 55 years old with acute or convalescent COVID-19. The CDR3 loop reads CASSMDLAGAQTYEQYF. As DNA, the CDR3 is TGTGCCAGTAGTATGGATTTAGCGGGGGCTCAGACCTACGAGCAGTACTTC.